The clone carrying this T cell receptor beta chain was counted once. The sample originates from a study of blood T cell repertoires in COVID-19. Overall study context: Collection of acute and convalescent COVID-19 samples took place in the United States, Italy and Spain. PBMCs, B-cell-depleted T cells, or T cells were the source of the cDNA or gDNA that made up the material.

Germline CDR1 SGHRS, CDR2 YFSETQ. Trimming took 0 bases from V and 3 from J, leaving 8 bases between them. The CDR3 sequence is 14 residues long. In the authors' workflow: Estimation of nucleated cell counts relied on the amplification of reference gene primers. TCRdb's copy holds only in-frame clones and misses some; the assay was immunoSEQ multiplex PCR. V and J calls and clone size are given by that table; D and trimming were obtained from the DNA. The sample shows some 160,000 clones, approximately 88% of them seen only once. The sequence came from a woman aged 45-65 years who had recovered from COVID-19. Sequencing used PBMCs or T cells enriched from blood (not recorded which). This sequence joins TRBV5-1 and TRBJ2-3; the D gene is possibly TRBD1 (6 bases). The CDR3 spells CASSLEGTTDTQYF. CDR3 nucleotides: TGCGCCAGCAGCTTGGAGGGGACAACAGATACGCAGTATTTT.